Each of the 10 T cell receptor beta chains below was sequenced from the same sample in a study of cytomegalovirus exposure and HLA in healthy donors. Researchers ran the PCR with 60 Vbeta and 13 Jbeta primers. Libraries were prepared by immunoSEQ multiplex PCR; TCRdb keeps only in-frame clonotypes and omits some of them. Among roughly 110,000 clones listed, 55% to 65% were seen once. The sequenced material came from PBMCs. These receptor sequences come from a woman aged 30 to 39 in good health and CMV-seronegative.

This chain joins TRBV7-9 and TRBJ2-1; D might be TRBD1 (5 bases). The length of the CDR3 is 14 residues. The germline V gene has CDR1 SEHNR and CDR2 FQNEAQ (reference sequence). V was trimmed by 4 bases and J by 7 bases, leaving 14 bases between them. The CDR3 region is CASSSTTSGNEQFF. CDR3 nucleotide sequence: TGTGCCAGCAGCTCAACAACCTCAGGGAATGAGCAGTTCTTC.

The rearrangement uses TRBV5-4 and TRBJ2-3; a possible D gene is TRBD2 (6 bases). CDR3 size: 16 residues. Trimming stripped 2 bases from V and 0 bases from J, with 13 bases between. Germline V gene lookup returns CDR1 SGHNT and CDR2 YYREEE (reference sequence). The CDR3 bases are TGTGCCAGCAGCTTACCGAGCGGGTCTAGCACAGATACGCAGTATTTT. Its protein product is CASSLPSGSSTDTQYF.

The V and J genes are TRBV15 and TRBJ2-1; tentatively, D is TRBD2 (6 bases). Trimming left V 2 bases short and J 5 bases short, with 13 bases between. Germline V gene data show CDR1 as LNHNV and CDR2 as YYDKDF (reference sequence). This CDR3 spans 15 amino acids. The CDR3 nucleotides read TGTGCCACCAGCAGATCTAGCGCGAATGACAATGAGCAGTTCTTC. Its translation: CATSRSSANDNEQFF. The full variable domain, its missing parts supplied by reference TRBV15 and TRBJ2-1, is DAMVIQNPRYQVTQFGKPVTLSCSQTLNHNVMYWYQQKSSQAPKLLFHYYDKDFNNEADTPDNFQSRRPNTSFCFLDIRSPGLGDTAMYLCATSRSSANDNEQFFGPGTRLTVL.

The chain links TRBV28 to TRBJ1-2; 10 bases fit TRBD1. The J segment lost 8 bases and the V segment lost 4 bases, leaving 10 bases of the junction unmatched. From germline, CDR1 is MDHEN and CDR2 SYDVKM. This CDR3 region has 15 residues. Written as DNA, the CDR3 is TGTGCCAGCAGTTCGCTAGGACAGGGGGGAAAGGGCTACACCTTC. It encodes CASSSLGQGGKGYTF.

The V and J genes are TRBV27 and TRBJ1-1; TRBD1 aligns across 7 bases. Trimming at V came to 5 bases and at J to 0 bases, leaving 3 bases not matched to a gene. The CDR3 spans 14 residues. Germline CDR1 and CDR2: MNHEY and SMNVEV (reference sequence). The CDR3 nucleotides are TGTGCCAGCAGTCACAGGGGATTGAACACTGAAGCTTTCTTT. This encodes CASSHRGLNTEAFF.

This clone was counted a few times. Here the CDR3 reads CATLPLAGGVTGELFF. The CDR3 DNA is TGTGCCACGCTTCCCCTAGCGGGAGGGGTAACCGGGGAGCTGTTTTTT. The V gene is TRBV10-3, the J gene TRBJ2-2, with 12 bases identical to TRBD2. This CDR3 has 16 residues. J gave up 5 bases and V 10 bases, and 11 bases lay outside the gene matches. From germline, CDR1 is ENHRY and CDR2 SYGVKD.

This chain connects TRBV9 to TRBJ2-4, with D possibly being TRBD2 (6 bases). This CDR3 contains 17 residues. CDR1 and CDR2 from the germline V gene are SGDLS and YYNGEE. V was clipped by 6 bases and J by 1 base, with 20 bases between them. CDR3 coding DNA: TGTGCCAGCAATGGCGGGAACTCAGCCTCGGCCAAAAACATTCAGTACTTC. Translating it yields CASNGGNSASAKNIQYF.

This clone has just one count. CDR3 loop: CASSLRLAGEYNEQFF. The CDR3 DNA is TGCGCCAGCAGCCTCCGACTAGCGGGGGAATACAATGAGCAGTTCTTC. V gene TRBV4-1 combines with J gene TRBJ2-1; TRBD2 aligns across 12 bases. This CDR3 spans 16 amino acids. Per the germline V gene, CDR1 is MGHRA and CDR2 is YSYEKL. V lost 4 bases and J lost 4; bases outside the gene matches: 5.

This clone was seen just once. V usage is TRBV20-1 and J usage is TRBJ1-1; D remains unclear. The V gene lost 7 bases and the J gene lost 2 bases, with 8 bases spanning the gap. The CDR3 totals 11 residues. The germline gives CDR1 DFQATT, CDR2 SNEGSKA (reference sequence). The CDR3 is CSGGGNTEAFF. The CDR3 nucleotides read TGCAGTGGGGGAGGCAACACTGAAGCTTTCTTT.

The chain uses TRBV9 and TRBJ1-4, with a possible D match to TRBD1 (6 bases). V was clipped by 4 bases and J by 8 bases, with 15 bases between them. Germline V gene lookup returns CDR1 SGDLS and CDR2 YYNGEE. The CDR3 has 14 amino acids. Written as DNA, the CDR3 is TGTGCCAGCAGCACGGCAGGGGCAGGGGAAAAACTGTTTTTT. This sequence encodes CASSTAGAGEKLFF.